The rows below give T cell receptor beta chains drawn from one sample of a study of control samples from healthy donors and cancer patients. Data came from immunoSEQ multiplex PCR; TCRdb stores just in-frame clones and leaves some out. This table has approximately 130,000 clones, roughly 90% appearing once. Material: blood. The receptors stem from a man between 50 and 59 years old in good health. The CDR3 runs from the conserved cysteine through the conserved F or W. A D gene is named only where the DNA matches it firmly. Clone sizes are given selectively: once, few, many, or a class where the clone is expanded.

abundance	v_gene	d_gene	j_gene	CDR3aa	CDR3nt
.	TRBV5-1	TRBD1	TRBJ1-1	CASSLTGGANTEAFF	TGCGCCAGCAGCTTGACAGGGGGCGCGAACACTGAAGCTTTCTTT
.	TRBV5-8	TRBD1	TRBJ2-7	CASSGRPGQGDEQYF	TGTGCCAGCAGCGGGCGACCGGGACAGGGCGACGAGCAGTACTTC
.	TRBV5-6	.	TRBJ2-7	CASSLGLGDEQYF	TGTGCCAGCAGCTTGGGTCTCGGGGACGAGCAGTACTTC
.	TRBV6-6	.	TRBJ1-6	CASSPSSRAGNSPLHF	TGTGCCAGCAGTCCCAGTTCAAGGGCCGGGAATTCACCCCTCCACTTT
.	TRBV27	.	TRBJ2-6	CASSLRQRSGANVLTF	TGTGCCAGCAGTTTAAGACAGCGCTCTGGGGCCAACGTCCTGACTTTC
.	TRBV29-1	.	TRBJ2-2	CSVGVRNTGELFF	TGCAGCGTTGGGGTCAGGAACACCGGGGAGCTGTTTTTT
.	TRBV6-4	.	TRBJ2-7	CASSDSATREQYF	TGTGCCAGCAGTGACTCAGCTACCCGCGAGCAGTACTTC
.	TRBV7-9	.	TRBJ2-3	CASRTTTDTQYF	TGTGCCAGCAGGACTACCACAGATACGCAGTATTTT
.	TRBV7-9	.	TRBJ1-1	CASSLDRLRRTEAFF	TGTGCCAGCAGCTTAGACCGCCTTCGTCGGACTGAAGCTTTCTTT
.	TRBV5-6	.	TRBJ1-5	CASSLGRNHQPQHF	TGTGCCAGCAGCTTGGGACGGAACCATCAGCCCCAGCATTTT
.	TRBV5-1	.	TRBJ1-1	CASSGPDTEAFF	TGCGCCAGCAGCGGTCCCGACACTGAAGCTTTCTTT
.	TRBV7-6	.	TRBJ1-1	CASSLAVGGPNTEAFF	TGTGCCAGCAGCTTAGCAGTCGGCGGTCCGAACACTGAAGCTTTCTTT
once	TRBV7-4	.	TRBJ1-5	CASSSGGGSNQPQHF	TGTGCCAGCAGCTCCGGGGGCGGGAGCAATCAGCCCCAGCATTTT
.	TRBV30	TRBD1	TRBJ1-4	CACGTGATNEKLFF	TGTGCCTGCGGGACAGGGGCGACAAATGAAAAACTGTTTTTT
.	TRBV7-9	.	TRBJ1-1	CASSLGPIPGNTEAFF	TGTGCCAGCAGCTTAGGGCCGATACCAGGGAACACTGAAGCTTTCTTT
.	TRBV3-1/TRBV3-2	.	TRBJ2-7	CASSQELDGYEQYF	TGTGCCAGCAGCCAAGAACTGGACGGCTACGAGCAGTACTTC
.	TRBV5-8	.	TRBJ1-4	CASSLAGGGEKLFF	TGTGCCAGCAGCTTGGCGGGGGGTGGAGAAAAACTGTTTTTT
.	TRBV7-6	TRBD1	TRBJ2-2	CASSLVWGQTGELFF	TGTGCCAGCAGCTTAGTGTGGGGACAGACCGGGGAGCTGTTTTTT
once	TRBV5-5	.	TRBJ2-7	CASSFGIGAEGRSF	.
.	TRBV4-3	TRBD1	TRBJ1-6	CASSRDRVNNSPLHF	TGCGCCAGCAGCCGGGACAGGGTTAATAATTCACCCCTCCACTTT
.	TRBV7-9	.	TRBJ2-5	CASSRPYQETQYF	TGTGCCAGCAGCCGGCCGTACCAAGAGACCCAGTACTTC
.	TRBV7-2	.	TRBJ1-3	CASSLAGAGGNTIYF	TGTGCCAGCAGCTTAGCCGGGGCAGGGGGAAACACCATATATTTT
.	TRBV27	.	TRBJ2-1	CASSPPPYNEQFF	TGTGCCAGCAGTCCCCCCCCCTACAATGAGCAGTTCTTC
.	TRBV7-2	.	TRBJ1-1	CASSNTNREGNTEAFF	TGTGCCAGCAGCAATACAAACAGGGAAGGGAACACTGAAGCTTTCTTT
.	TRBV6-2/TRBV6-3	.	TRBJ2-7	CASSLDTLPYEQYF	TGTGCCAGCAGTCTGGACACCCTACCCTACGAGCAGTACTTC
.	TRBV15	.	TRBJ2-1	CATSREPASYNEQFF	TGTGCCACCAGCAGAGAGCCAGCCTCCTACAATGAGCAGTTCTTC
.	TRBV19	.	TRBJ2-1	CASSTPGVAVSYNEQFF	TGTGCCAGTAGTACGCCCGGGGTAGCGGTCTCCTACAATGAGCAGTTCTTC
.	TRBV24-1	TRBD1	TRBJ2-7	CATRGTGEYEQYF	TGTGCCACCAGAGGGACAGGAGAGTACGAGCAGTACTTC
.	TRBV27	TRBD1	TRBJ1-5	CASRPSTGGNQPQHF	TGTGCCAGCAGACCATCGACAGGGGGCAATCAGCCCCAGCATTTT
.	TRBV10-2	.	TRBJ1-5	CASSNRVMGNQPQHF	TGCGCCAGCAGTAACAGGGTAATGGGGAATCAGCCCCAGCATTTT
.	TRBV6-2/TRBV6-3	.	TRBJ2-7	CASSGRDRYEQYF	TGTGCCAGCAGTGGCCGGGACCGCTACGAGCAGTACTTC
.	TRBV27	TRBD2	TRBJ2-2	CASRGRVAGGGGELFF	TGTGCCAGCAGGGGTCGAGTGGCGGGGGGAGGCGGGGAGCTGTTTTTT
.	TRBV15	.	TRBJ2-3	CATSRTPGLSTDTQYF	TGTGCCACCAGCAGAACCCCCGGGTTGAGCACAGATACGCAGTATTTT
.	TRBV27	.	TRBJ2-3	CASSLWGRDTDTQYF	TGTGCCAGCAGTTTATGGGGTCGCGACACAGATACGCAGTATTTT
.	TRBV7-2	TRBD1	TRBJ1-1	CASSDRQGGNTEAFF	TGTGCCAGCAGCGACCGACAGGGGGGGAACACTGAAGCTTTCTTT
.	TRBV3-1/TRBV3-2	.	TRBJ1-1	CASSQAILRNTEAFF	TGTGCCAGCAGCCAAGCAATACTAAGGAACACTGAAGCTTTCTTT
.	TRBV18	TRBD1	TRBJ1-4	CASSDRATNEKLFF	TGTGCCAGCTCAGACAGGGCAACTAATGAAAAACTGTTTTTT
.	TRBV21-1	.	TRBJ2-1	CASSKVVYNEQFF	TGTGCCAGCAGCAAAGTGGTGTACAATGAGCAGTTCTTC
.	TRBV3-1/TRBV3-2	TRBD1	TRBJ1-2	CASSQGTGQVLNYGYTF	TGTGCCAGCAGCCAGGGGACAGGGCAGGTTTTAAACTATGGCTACACCTTC
.	TRBV9	.	TRBJ1-5	CASSVGGEFYQPQHF	TGTGCCAGCAGCGTAGGAGGGGAGTTTTATCAGCCCCAGCATTTT
.	TRBV7-2	TRBD1	TRBJ2-1	CASSSYHRGPWFF	TGTGCCAGCAGCTCCTACCACAGGGGGCCTTGGTTCTTC
.	TRBV7-9	TRBD1	TRBJ1-2	CASSLAPQGAGYGYTF	TGTGCCAGCAGCTTAGCGCCCCAGGGGGCAGGCTATGGCTACACCTTC
.	TRBV2	TRBD1	TRBJ1-4	CASNQQGQGEKLFF	TGTGCCAGCAATCAACAGGGGCAGGGTGAAAAACTGTTTTTT
.	TRBV4-2	.	TRBJ1-1	CASSLSKVTGTMNTEAFF	TGTGCCAGCAGCCTTTCGAAGGTCACAGGCACTATGAACACTGAAGCTTTCTTT
.	TRBV24-1	.	TRBJ1-2	CATLQGFYGYTF	TGTGCCACCTTACAGGGTTTCTATGGCTACACCTTC
.	TRBV3-1/TRBV3-2	.	TRBJ1-1	CASSQGRTRDTEAFF	TGTGCCAGCAGCCAGGGCAGGACCCGGGACACTGAAGCTTTCTTT
.	TRBV4-1	TRBD1	TRBJ2-5	CASSQGGTEETQYF	TGCGCCAGCAGCCAAGGGGGGACAGAAGAGACCCAGTACTTC
.	TRBV5-8	.	TRBJ1-5	CASSLGGLAPQHF	TGTGCCAGCAGCTTGGGGGGATTAGCGCCCCAGCATTTT
.	TRBV7-2	.	TRBJ1-4	CASSLGVREKLFF	TGTGCCAGCAGCTTAGGTGTTCGGGAAAAACTGTTTTTT
.	TRBV5-1	.	TRBJ1-1	CASSFVAAPNTEAFF	TGCGCCAGCAGCTTTGTGGCTGCGCCGAACACTGAAGCTTTCTTT